Presented here are 10 T cell receptor beta chains from one specimen sequenced in a study of blood T cell repertoires in COVID-19 (dated by TCRdb to the early 2020s). The method was the immunoSEQ multiplex PCR assay. What TCRdb holds here is the immuneACCESS table cut down to in-frame rearrangements. Part of the clones is not present; checked against another copy, under half of the missing clones reflect an unresolved V gene, and the others are unexplained. This sample gives fewer than 250,000 clones in total; roughly 85% of them show up just once. The ten largest clones represent 2.5% of the sample. The specimen sequenced was peripheral blood. Receptors originate from a woman aged 40 to 50 with active or convalescent COVID-19.

The chain joins TRBV11-2 to TRBJ2-5; TRBD2 is a possible D gene (5 bases). V lost 1 base, J lost 7 bases, and 16 bases lay in between. Germline loops: CDR1 SGHAT, CDR2 FQNNGV. The CDR3 has 15 residues. The CDR3 here is CASSLVGSGVGTQYF. In DNA form, the CDR3 reads TGTGCCAGCAGCTTAGTGGGCAGCGGTGTTGGGACCCAGTACTTC.

The CDR3 sequence: CASSMWDRDSEQFF. CDR3 nucleotide sequence: TGTGCCAGTAGTATGTGGGACAGGGACAGTGAGCAGTTCTTC. The chain links TRBV19 to TRBJ2-1; 9 nucleotides match TRBD1. The CDR3 loop spans 14 amino acids. V was pared by 3 bases and J by 9 bases, with 6 bases of the junction left unmatched. CDR1 and CDR2 (germline): LNHDA, SQIVND (reference sequence). Based on the CDR3 plus reference TRBV19 and TRBJ2-1, the full variable domain is DGGITQSPKYLFRKEGQNVTLSCEQNLNHDAMYWYRQDPGQGLRLIYYSQIVNDFQKGDIAEGYSVSREKKESFPLTVTSAQKNPTAFYLCASSMWDRDSEQFFGPGTRLTVL.

This clone was recorded at least ten times. Within the sample, other DNA sequences also encode this same CDR3. The chain uses TRBV7-8 and TRBJ2-5, with D possibly being TRBD2 (5 bases). V was trimmed by 3 bases and J by 3 bases, leaving 5 bases between them. The CDR3 extends over 12 amino acids. Germline lookup yields CDR1 SGHVS and CDR2 FQNEAQ. CDR3 DNA sequence: TGTGCCAGCAGCTTGAGGGAAGAGACCCAGTACTTC. It translates to CASSLREETQYF.

DNA for the CDR3: TGCAGCGTTGTTTACAACCGACTGGAGACCCAGTACTTC. Translating it yields CSVVYNRLETQYF. V is TRBV29-1 and J is TRBJ2-5; no clear D gene. Trimming removed 4 bases at V and 5 bases at J, with 14 bases between. The CDR3 loop spans 13 amino acids. From germline, CDR1 is SQVTM and CDR2 ANQGSEA.

In nucleotides, the CDR3 is TGTGCCAGCAGCTCGGGACACTATAGCAATCAGCCCCAGCATTTT. Protein: CASSSGHYSNQPQHF. The chain links TRBV5-5 to TRBJ1-5, with D possibly being TRBD1 (6 bases). The V gene lost 3 bases and the J gene lost 0 bases, with 10 bases spanning the gap. Germline CDR1 is SGHKS and CDR2 is YYEKEE (reference sequence). CDR3 length: 15 residues.

The CDR3 DNA sequence: TGCGCCAGCAGCTACGGGGGAGGCTACGAGCAGTACTTC. This encodes CASSYGGGYEQYF. This chain connects TRBV5-1 to TRBJ2-7; TRBD2 might be the D (6 bases). Deletions cut 3 bases from V and 3 bases from J, with 10 bases between. The CDR3 consists of 13 residues. CDR1 SGHRS and CDR2 YFSETQ come from the germline V gene.

This chain connects TRBV5-1 to TRBJ2-1; TRBD2 agrees at 16 bases. The CDR3 consists of 20 residues. Germline V gene sequence: CDR1 SGHRS, CDR2 YFSETQ. V trimming: 1 base; J trimming: 4 bases; junction bases outside the gene matches: 11. The CDR3 DNA is TGCGCCAGCAGCTTGTCAGGGACTAGCGGGAGGGGGGGTACTTACAATGAGCAGTTCTTC. Translated, it gives CASSLSGTSGRGGTYNEQFF.

This clone was seen only a few times. V usage is TRBV5-6 and J usage is TRBJ2-1, with a tentative D call TRBD1 (5 bases). From germline, CDR1 is SGHDT and CDR2 YYEEEE. The CDR3 sequence is 16 residues long. Deletions cut 0 bases from V and 4 bases from J, with 14 bases between. This CDR3 reads CASSLGGGAGYNEQFF. The CDR3 DNA is TGTGCCAGCAGCTTGGGCGGTGGGGCAGGTTACAATGAGCAGTTCTTC. Using reference TRBV5-6 and TRBJ2-1 for the parts outside the CDR3, the full variable domain is DAGVTQSPTHLIKTRGQQVTLRCSPKSGHDTVSWYQQALGQGPQFIFQYYEEEERQRGNFPDRFSGHQFPNYSSELNVNALLLGDSALYLCASSLGGGAGYNEQFFGPGTRLTVL.

V gene TRBV7-9 combines with J gene TRBJ2-1; tentative D call: TRBD1 (5 bases). CDR1 and CDR2 from the germline V gene are SEHNR and FQNEAQ (reference sequence). Deletions cut 4 bases from V and 3 bases from J, with 16 bases between. The CDR3 covers 16 residues. For the CDR3, the DNA is TGTGCCAGCAGCTCGGCTGACTTACAGGTCTACAATGAGCAGTTCTTC. It is translated as CASSSADLQVYNEQFF.

The J gene is TRBJ2-1, the V gene TRBV9; 14 bases fit TRBD2. Germline V gene data show CDR1 as SGDLS and CDR2 as YYNGEE. The CDR3 covers 16 residues. The ends lost 7 bases at V and 2 bases at J; junction bases unmatched: 5. The CDR3 spells CASSTSGGAAYNEQFF. As DNA, the CDR3 is TGTGCCAGCTCGACTAGCGGGGGGGCCGCCTACAATGAGCAGTTCTTC.